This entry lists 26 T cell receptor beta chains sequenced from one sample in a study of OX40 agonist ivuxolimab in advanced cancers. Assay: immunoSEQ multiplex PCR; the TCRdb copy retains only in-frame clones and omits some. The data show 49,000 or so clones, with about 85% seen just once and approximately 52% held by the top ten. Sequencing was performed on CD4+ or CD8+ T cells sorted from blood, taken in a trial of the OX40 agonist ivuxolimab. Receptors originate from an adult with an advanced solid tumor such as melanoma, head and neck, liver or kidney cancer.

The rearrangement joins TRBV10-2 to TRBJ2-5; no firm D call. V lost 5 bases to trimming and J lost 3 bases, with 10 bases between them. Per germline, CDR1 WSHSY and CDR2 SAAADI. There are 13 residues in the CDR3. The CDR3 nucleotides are TGCGCCAGCAGTCCGGGTCGCAAAGAGACCCAGTACTTC. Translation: CASSPGRKETQYF.

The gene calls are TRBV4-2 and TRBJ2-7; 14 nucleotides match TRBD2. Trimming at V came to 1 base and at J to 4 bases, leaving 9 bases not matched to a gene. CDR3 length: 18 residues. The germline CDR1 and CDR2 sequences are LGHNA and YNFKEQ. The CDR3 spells CASSQGTGTSGSLYEQYF. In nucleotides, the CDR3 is TGTGCCAGCAGCCAAGGGACCGGGACTAGCGGGAGCCTGTACGAGCAGTACTTC.

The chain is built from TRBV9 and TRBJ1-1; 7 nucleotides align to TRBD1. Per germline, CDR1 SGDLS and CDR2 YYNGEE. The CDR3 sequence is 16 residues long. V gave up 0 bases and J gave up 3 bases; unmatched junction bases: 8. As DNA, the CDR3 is TGTGCCAGCAGCGTAGATTACAGGGGTGGCTACACTGAAGCTTTCTTT. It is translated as CASSVDYRGGYTEAFF.

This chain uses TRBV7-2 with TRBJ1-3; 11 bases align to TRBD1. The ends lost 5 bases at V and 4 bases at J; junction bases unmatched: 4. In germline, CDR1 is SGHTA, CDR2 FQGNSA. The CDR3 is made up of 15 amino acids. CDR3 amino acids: CASSPRTGGGNTIYF. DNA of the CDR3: TGTGCCAGCAGCCCCCGGACAGGGGGCGGAAACACCATATATTTT.

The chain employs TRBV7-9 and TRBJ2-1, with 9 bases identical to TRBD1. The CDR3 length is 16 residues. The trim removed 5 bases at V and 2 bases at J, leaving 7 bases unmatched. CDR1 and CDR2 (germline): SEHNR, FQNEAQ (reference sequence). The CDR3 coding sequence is TGTGCCAGCAGCCTTCTGACAGGGGGACCCTACAATGAGCAGTTCTTC. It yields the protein CASSLLTGGPYNEQFF.

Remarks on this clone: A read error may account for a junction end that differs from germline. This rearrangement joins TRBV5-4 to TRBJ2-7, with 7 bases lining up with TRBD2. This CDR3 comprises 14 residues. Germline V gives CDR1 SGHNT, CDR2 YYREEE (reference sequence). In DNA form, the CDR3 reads TGCGCCAGCAGCCAAGGCGGGGGAGCCTACGAGCAGTACTTC. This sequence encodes CASSQGGGAYEQYF.

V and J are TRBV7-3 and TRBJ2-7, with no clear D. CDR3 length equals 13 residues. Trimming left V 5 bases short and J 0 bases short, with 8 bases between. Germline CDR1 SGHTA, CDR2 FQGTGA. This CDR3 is CASSIGSSYEQYF. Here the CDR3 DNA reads TGTGCCAGCAGCATTGGGTCCTCCTACGAGCAGTACTTC.

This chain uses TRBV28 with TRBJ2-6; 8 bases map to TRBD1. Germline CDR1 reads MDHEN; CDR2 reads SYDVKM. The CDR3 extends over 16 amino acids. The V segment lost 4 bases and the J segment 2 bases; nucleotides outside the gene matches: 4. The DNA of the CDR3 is TGTGCCAGCAGTTCAGGGGGCGATCCTGGGGCCAACGTCCTGACTTTC. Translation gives CASSSGGDPGANVLTF.

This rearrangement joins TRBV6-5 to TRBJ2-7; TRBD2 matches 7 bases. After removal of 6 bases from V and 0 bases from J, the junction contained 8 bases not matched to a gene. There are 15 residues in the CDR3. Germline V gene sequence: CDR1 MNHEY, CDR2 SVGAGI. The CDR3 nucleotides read TGTGCCAGCAGCAGGGAGGGACGGAACTCCTACGAGCAGTACTTC. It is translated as CASSREGRNSYEQYF.

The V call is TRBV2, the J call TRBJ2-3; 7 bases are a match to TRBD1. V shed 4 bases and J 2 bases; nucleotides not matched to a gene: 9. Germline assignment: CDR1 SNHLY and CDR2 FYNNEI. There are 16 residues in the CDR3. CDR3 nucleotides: TGTGCCAGCAGTGTAGGACGGACAGGACCCACAGATACGCAGTATTTT. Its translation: CASSVGRTGPTDTQYF.

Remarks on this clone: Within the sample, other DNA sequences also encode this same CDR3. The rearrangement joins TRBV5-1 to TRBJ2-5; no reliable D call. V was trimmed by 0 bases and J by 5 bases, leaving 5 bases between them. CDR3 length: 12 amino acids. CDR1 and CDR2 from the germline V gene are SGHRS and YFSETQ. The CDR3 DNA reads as TGCGCCAGCAGCTTGGAGGGTGAGACCCAGTACTTC. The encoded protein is CASSLEGETQYF.

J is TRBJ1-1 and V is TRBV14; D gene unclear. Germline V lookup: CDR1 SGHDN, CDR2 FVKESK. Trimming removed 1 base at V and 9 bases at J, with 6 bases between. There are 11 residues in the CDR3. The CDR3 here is CASSQAGKAFF. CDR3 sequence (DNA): TGTGCCAGCAGCCAAGCTGGGAAAGCTTTCTTT.

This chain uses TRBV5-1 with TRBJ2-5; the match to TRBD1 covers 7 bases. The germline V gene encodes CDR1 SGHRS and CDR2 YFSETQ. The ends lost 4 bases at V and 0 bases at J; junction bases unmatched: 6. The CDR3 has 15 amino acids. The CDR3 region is CASSPPQGNQETQYF. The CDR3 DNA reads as TGCGCCAGCAGCCCACCACAGGGGAACCAAGAGACCCAGTACTTC.

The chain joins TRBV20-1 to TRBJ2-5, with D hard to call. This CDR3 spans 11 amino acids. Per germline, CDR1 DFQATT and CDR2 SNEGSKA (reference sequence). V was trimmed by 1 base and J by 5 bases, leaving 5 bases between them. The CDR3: CSARVGETQYF. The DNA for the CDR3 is TGCAGTGCTAGAGTGGGGGAGACCCAGTACTTC.

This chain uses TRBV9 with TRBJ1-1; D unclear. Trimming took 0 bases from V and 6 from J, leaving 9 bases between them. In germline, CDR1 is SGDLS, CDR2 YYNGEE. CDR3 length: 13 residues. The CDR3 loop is CASSVETASEAFF. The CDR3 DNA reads TGTGCCAGCAGCGTAGAAACCGCGTCTGAAGCTTTCTTT.

CDR3 region: CASSQGLLEQFF. As DNA, the CDR3 is TGTGCCAGCAGCCAGGGACTACTCGAGCAGTTCTTC. The J gene is TRBJ2-1, the V gene TRBV7-9, with 7 bases lining up with TRBD2. Trimming at V came to 5 bases and at J to 10 bases, leaving 5 bases not matched to a gene. The CDR3 consists of 12 residues. Germline V gene lookup returns CDR1 SEHNR and CDR2 FQNEAQ (reference sequence).

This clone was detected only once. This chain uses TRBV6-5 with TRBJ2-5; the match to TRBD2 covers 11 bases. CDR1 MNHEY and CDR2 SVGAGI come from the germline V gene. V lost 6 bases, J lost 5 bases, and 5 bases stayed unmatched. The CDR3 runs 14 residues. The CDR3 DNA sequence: TGTGCCAGCAGGCGTCTAGCGGGAGGCGAGACCCAGTACTTC. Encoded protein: CASRRLAGGETQYF.

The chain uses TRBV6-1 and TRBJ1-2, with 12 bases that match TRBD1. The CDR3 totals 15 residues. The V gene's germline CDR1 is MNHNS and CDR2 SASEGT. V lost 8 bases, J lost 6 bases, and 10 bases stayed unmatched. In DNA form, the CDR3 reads TGTGCCAGCGGACTAGAGGGACAGGGGGCGCATGGCTACACCTTC. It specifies CASGLEGQGAHGYTF.

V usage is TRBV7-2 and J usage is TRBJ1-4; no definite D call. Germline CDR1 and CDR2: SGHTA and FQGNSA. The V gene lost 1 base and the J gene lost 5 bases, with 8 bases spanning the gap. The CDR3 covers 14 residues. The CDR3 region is CASSLGWGNEKLFF. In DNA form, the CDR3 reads TGTGCCAGCAGCTTAGGATGGGGAAATGAAAAACTGTTTTTT.

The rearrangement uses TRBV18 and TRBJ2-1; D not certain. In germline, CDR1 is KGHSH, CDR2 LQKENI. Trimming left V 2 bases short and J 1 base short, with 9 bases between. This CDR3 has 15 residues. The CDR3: CASSPLVVSYNEQFF. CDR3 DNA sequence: TGTGCCAGCTCACCATTAGTGGTGTCCTACAATGAGCAGTTCTTC. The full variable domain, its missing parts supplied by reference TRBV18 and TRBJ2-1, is NAGVMQNPRHLVRRRGQEARLRCSPMKGHSHVYWYRQLPEEGLKFMVYLQKENIIDESGMPKERFSAEFPKEGPSILRIQQVVRGDSAAYFCASSPLVVSYNEQFFGPGTRLTVL.

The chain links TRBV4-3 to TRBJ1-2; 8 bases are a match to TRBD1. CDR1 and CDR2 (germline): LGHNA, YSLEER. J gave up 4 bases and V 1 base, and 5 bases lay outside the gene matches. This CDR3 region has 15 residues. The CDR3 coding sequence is TGCGCCAGCAGCCAAGCGGACAGGGTCGGCTATGGCTACACCTTC. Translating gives CASSQADRVGYGYTF.

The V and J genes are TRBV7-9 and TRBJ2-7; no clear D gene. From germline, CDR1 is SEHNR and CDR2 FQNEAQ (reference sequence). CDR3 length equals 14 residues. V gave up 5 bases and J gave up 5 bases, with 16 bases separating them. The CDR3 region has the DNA TGTGCCAGCAGCCCCGTCCCCTTCCCGAACGAGCAGTACTTC. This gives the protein CASSPVPFPNEQYF.

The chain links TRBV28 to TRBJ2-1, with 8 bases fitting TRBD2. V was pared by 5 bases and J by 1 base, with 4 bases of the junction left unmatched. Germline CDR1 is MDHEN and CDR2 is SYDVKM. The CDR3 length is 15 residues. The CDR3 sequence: CASSPGGGSYNEQFF. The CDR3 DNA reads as TGTGCCAGCAGTCCCGGGGGGGGTTCCTACAATGAGCAGTTCTTC.

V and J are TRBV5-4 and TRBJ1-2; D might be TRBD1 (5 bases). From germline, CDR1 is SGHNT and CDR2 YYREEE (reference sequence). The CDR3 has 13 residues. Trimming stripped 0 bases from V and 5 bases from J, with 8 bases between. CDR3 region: CASSLEGVYGYTF. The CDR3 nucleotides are TGTGCCAGCAGCTTGGAAGGGGTTTATGGCTACACCTTC. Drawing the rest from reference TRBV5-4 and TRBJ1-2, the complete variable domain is ETGVTQSPTHLIKTRGQQVTLRCSSQSGHNTVSWYQQALGQGPQFIFQYYREEENGRGNFPPRFSGLQFPNYSSELNVNALELDDSALYLCASSLEGVYGYTFGSGTRLTVV.

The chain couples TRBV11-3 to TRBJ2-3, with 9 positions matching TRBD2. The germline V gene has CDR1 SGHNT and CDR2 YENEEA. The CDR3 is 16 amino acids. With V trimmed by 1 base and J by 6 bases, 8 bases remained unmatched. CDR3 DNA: TGTGCCAGCAGCTTAGGACTCACTAGCGGGTCGGATACGCAGTATTTT. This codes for CASSLGLTSGSDTQYF.

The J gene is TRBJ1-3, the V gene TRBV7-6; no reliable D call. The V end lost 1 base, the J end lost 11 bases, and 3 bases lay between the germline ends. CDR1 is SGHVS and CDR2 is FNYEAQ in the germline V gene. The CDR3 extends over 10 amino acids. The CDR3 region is CASSLDPIYF. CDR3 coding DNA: TGTGCCAGCAGCTTAGATCCCATATATTTT.